The entry below gives a single T cell receptor beta chain sequence along with its context. Its target is unknown. The treatment: oral pan-JAK inhibitor, 5-10 mg twice daily. This specimen belongs to a study of CD8+ T cells in alopecia areata. Points from the study as a whole: Clonality exceeded that of normal scalp in lesional scalp, most notably in alopecia totalis/universalis. Since there was just one nonresponder, nobody can yet say how baseline CD8+ expansion ties to response. Scalp and blood retained many expanded lesional clones during tofacitinib.

Sequencing relied on a cDNA template that was reverse transcribed from extracted RNA. Generated by immunoSEQ multiplex PCR, the TCRdb table keeps only in-frame clones and is missing some. The table lists 100,000 to 140,000 clones, around 84% of them singletons. Germline V gene lookup returns CDR1 SEHNR and CDR2 FQNEAQ (reference sequence). The V end was cut by 5 bases, the J end by 0 bases, with 12 bases between. The CDR3 runs to 15 residues. The rearrangement joins TRBV7-9 to TRBJ2-3; the D call may be TRBD1 or TRBD2 (5 bases each). This sample comprised CD8+ T cells sorted from blood, obtained at week 24, from a patient treated with tofacitinib. The clonotype comes from a human donor with alopecia areata. The CDR3 region is CASSRGVTSTDTQYF. Written as DNA, the CDR3 is TGTGCCAGCAGCCGAGGGGTTACTAGCACAGATACGCAGTATTTT.